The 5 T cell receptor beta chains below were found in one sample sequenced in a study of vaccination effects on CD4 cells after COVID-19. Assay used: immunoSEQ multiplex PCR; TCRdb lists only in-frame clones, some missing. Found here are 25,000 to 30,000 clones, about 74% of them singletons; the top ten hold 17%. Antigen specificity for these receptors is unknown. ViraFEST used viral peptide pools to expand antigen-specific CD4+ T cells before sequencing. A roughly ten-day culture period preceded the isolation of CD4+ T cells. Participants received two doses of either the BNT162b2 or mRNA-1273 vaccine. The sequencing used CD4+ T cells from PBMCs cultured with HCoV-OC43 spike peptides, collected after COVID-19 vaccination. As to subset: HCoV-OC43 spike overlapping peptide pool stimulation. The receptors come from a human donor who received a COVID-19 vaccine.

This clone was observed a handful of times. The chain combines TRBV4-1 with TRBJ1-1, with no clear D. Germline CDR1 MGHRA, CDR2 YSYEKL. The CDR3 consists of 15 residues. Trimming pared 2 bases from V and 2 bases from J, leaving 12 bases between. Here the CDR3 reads CASSQSGPFNTEAFF. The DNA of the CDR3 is TGCGCCAGCAGCCAATCCGGGCCCTTTAACACTGAAGCTTTCTTT.

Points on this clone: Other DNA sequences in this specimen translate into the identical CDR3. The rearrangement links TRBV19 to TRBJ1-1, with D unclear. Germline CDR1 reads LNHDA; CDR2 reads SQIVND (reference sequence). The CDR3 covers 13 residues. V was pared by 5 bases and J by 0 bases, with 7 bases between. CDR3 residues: CASSSGLNTEAFF. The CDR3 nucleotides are TGTGCCAGTAGTTCAGGATTGAACACTGAAGCTTTCTTT.

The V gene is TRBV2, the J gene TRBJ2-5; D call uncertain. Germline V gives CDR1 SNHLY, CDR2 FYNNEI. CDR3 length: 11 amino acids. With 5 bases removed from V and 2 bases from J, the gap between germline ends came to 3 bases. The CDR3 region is CASSLQETQYF. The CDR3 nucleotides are TGTGCCAGCAGTCTACAAGAGACCCAGTACTTC.

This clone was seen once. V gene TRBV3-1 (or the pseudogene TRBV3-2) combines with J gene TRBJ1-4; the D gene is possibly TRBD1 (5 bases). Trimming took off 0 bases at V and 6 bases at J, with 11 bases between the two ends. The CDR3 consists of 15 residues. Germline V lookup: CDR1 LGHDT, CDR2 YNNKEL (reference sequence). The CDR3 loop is CASSQEGTSYEKLFF. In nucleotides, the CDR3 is TGTGCCAGCAGCCAAGAAGGGACCTCGTATGAAAAACTGTTTTTT.

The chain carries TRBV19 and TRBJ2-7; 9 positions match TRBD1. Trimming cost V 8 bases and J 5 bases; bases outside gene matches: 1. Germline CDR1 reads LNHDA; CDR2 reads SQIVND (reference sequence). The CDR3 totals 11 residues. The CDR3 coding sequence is TGTGCCAGTGGGGACAGGGACGAGCAGTACTTC. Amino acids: CASGDRDEQYF.